This T cell receptor beta chain was captured by sequencing in a study of Graves' ophthalmopathy and Graves' hyperthyroidism. The J segment lost 4 bases and the V segment lost 3 bases, leaving 9 bases of the junction unmatched. CDR3 length: 16 residues. Amplified material comprised TCR beta CDR3 regions derived from RNA transcripts. The first-round RT-PCR employed HTBI primers together with the Qiagen OneStep RT-PCR kit. A multiplex PCR was then performed as the second round. TCRdb re-derived calls from the multiplex PCR reads in MiXCR, one entry per CDR3 protein. The table includes hundreds of thousands of distinct CDR3 sequences, 22% detected once.

The clonotype comes from a woman aged 18-29 years with stable Graves' hyperthyroidism. Some clones in this sample may be carry-over from other donors' samples. The rearrangement joins TRBV12-3 or TRBV12-4 to TRBJ1-2; 9 nucleotides align to TRBD1. The material sequenced was peripheral blood. The CDR3 DNA sequence: TGTGCCAGCAGTTTGAATACAGGGGGCTTGACCTATGGCTACACCTTC. It specifies CASSLNTGGLTYGYTF.